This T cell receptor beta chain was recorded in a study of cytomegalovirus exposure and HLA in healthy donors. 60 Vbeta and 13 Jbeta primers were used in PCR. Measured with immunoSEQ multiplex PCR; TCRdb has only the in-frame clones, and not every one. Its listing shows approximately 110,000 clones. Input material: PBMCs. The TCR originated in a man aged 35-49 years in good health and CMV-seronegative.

CDR3 sequence: CAISHQAGSYNEQFF. DNA of the CDR3: TGTGCCATCAGTCACCAAGCAGGCTCCTACAATGAGCAGTTCTTC. The chain has TRBV10-3 and TRBJ2-1; D is ambiguous. CDR1 and CDR2 from the germline V gene are ENHRY and SYGVKD. The length of the CDR3 is 15 residues. The V end lost 5 bases, the J end lost 0 bases, and 11 bases lay between the germline ends.